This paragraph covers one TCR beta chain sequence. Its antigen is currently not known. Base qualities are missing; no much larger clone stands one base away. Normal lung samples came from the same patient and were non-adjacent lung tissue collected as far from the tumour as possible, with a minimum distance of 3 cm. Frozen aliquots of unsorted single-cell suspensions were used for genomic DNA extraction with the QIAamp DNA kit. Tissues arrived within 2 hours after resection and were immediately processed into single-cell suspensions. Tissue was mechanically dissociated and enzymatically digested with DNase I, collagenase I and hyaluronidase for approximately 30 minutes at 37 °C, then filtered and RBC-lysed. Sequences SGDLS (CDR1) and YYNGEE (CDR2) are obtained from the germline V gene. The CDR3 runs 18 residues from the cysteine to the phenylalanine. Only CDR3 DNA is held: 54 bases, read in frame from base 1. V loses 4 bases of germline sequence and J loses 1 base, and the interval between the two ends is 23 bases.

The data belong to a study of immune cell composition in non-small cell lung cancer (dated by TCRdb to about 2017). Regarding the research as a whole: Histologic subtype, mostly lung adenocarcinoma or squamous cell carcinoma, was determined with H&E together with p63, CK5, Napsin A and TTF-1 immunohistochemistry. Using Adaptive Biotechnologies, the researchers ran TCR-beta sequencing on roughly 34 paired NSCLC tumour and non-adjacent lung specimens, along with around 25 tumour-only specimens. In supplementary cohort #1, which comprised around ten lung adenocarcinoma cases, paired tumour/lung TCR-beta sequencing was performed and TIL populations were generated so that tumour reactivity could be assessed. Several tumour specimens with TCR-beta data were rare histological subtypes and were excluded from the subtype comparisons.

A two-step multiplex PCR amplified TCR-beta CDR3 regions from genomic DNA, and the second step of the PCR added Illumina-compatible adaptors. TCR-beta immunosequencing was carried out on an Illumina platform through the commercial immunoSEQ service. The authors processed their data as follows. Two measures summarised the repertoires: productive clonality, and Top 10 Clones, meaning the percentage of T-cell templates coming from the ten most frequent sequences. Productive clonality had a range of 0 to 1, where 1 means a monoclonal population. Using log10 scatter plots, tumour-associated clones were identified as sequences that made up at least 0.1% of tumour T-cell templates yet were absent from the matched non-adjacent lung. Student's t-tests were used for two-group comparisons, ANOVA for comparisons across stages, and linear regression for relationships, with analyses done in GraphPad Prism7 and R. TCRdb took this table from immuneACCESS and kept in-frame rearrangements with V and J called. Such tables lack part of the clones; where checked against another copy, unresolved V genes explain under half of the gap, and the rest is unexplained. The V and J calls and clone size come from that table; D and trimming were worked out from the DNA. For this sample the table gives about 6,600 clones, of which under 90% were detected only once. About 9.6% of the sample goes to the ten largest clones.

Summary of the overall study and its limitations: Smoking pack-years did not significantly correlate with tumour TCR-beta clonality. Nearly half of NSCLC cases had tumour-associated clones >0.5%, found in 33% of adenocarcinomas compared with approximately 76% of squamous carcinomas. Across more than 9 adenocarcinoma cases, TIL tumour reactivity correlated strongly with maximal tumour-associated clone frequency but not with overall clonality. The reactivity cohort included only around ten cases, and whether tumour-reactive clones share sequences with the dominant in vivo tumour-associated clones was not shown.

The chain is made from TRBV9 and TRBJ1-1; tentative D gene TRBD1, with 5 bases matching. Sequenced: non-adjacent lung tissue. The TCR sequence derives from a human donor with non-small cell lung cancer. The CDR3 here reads CASSSDGEGPAWNTEAFF. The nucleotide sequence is TGTGCCAGCAGCTCAGACGGGGAGGGGCCCGCGTGGAACACTGAAGCTTTCTTT.